This is a list of T cell receptor beta chains from one sample in a study of response to subunit inactivated influenza vaccine. TCRdb reanalysed the RT-PCR reads using MiXCR and keeps one entry per CDR3 protein. The sample yields approximately 520,000 distinct CDR3 sequences, 25% seen once. Sequenced here: CD4+ T cells sorted from PBMCs, sampled 4 to 6 days after vaccination. Receptors were obtained from a man in his forties or fifties who received an inactivated influenza vaccine. CDR3s include the opening cysteine and the closing phenylalanine or tryptophan. A D gene is named only where the DNA matches it firmly. Not every row has a clone size; where given, it reads once, few, many or a size class.

size: .
V: TRBV29-1
D: .
J: TRBJ2-7
CDR3: CSVGGRGGSAYEQYF
DNA: TGCAGCGTTGGTGGCAGGGGAGGGTCGGCCTACGAGCAGTACTTC

size: .
V: TRBV12-3/TRBV12-4
D: TRBD2
J: TRBJ2-3
CDR3: CASSLSSGGADTQYF
DNA: TGTGCCAGCAGTTTATCCAGCGGGGGGGCAGATACGCAGTATTTT

size: many
V: TRBV5-1
D: .
J: TRBJ2-3
CDR3: CASSLEQGSDTQYF
DNA: TGCGCCAGCAGCTTGGAGCAGGGATCAGATACGCAGTATTTT

size: .
V: TRBV20-1
D: TRBD2
J: TRBJ2-7
CDR3: CSARYSGRRYEQYF
DNA: TGCAGTGCTAGGTATAGCGGGAGAAGGTACGAGCAGTACTTC

size: few
V: TRBV12-3/TRBV12-4
D: .
J: TRBJ2-7
CDR3: CASSLTVGVREQYF
DNA: TGTGCCAGCAGTTTAACGGTGGGTGTTCGCGAGCAGTACTTC

size: few
V: TRBV6-5
D: .
J: TRBJ1-1
CDR3: CASSYSSGRAMNTEAFF
DNA: TGTGCCAGCAGTTACTCGTCCGGCAGAGCTATGAACACTGAAGCTTTCTTT

size: .
V: TRBV4-2
D: .
J: TRBJ2-7
CDR3: CASSHDGDTYEQYF
DNA: TGTGCCAGCAGCCATGACGGGGATACCTACGAGCAGTACTTC

size: few
V: TRBV20-1
D: .
J: TRBJ1-6
CDR3: CSARDIGVYSSPLHF
DNA: TGCAGTGCTAGAGATATAGGGGTTTATAGCTCACCCCTCCACTTT

size: .
V: TRBV5-1
D: .
J: TRBJ2-1
CDR3: CASSFDIYNEQFF
DNA: TGCGCCAGCAGCTTTGACATCTACAATGAGCAGTTCTTC

size: .
V: TRBV18
D: .
J: TRBJ2-7
CDR3: CASSPLNNSYEQYF
DNA: TGTGCCAGCTCACCATTGAACAACTCCTACGAGCAGTACTTC

size: .
V: TRBV24-1
D: .
J: TRBJ2-7
CDR3: CATSDLVGYEQYF
DNA: TGTGCCACCAGTGATTTGGTCGGGTACGAGCAGTACTTC